These 3 T cell receptor beta chains were sequenced from one sample in a study. TCRdb re-analysed the RT-PCR reads in MiXCR, keeping a single row per CDR3 protein. The data show about 700,000 distinct CDR3 sequences, 11% to 15% seen once. Sequenced material: memory CD4+ T cells from blood. Receptor source: a female donor in good health, serving as a healthy control.

The chain carries TRBV27 and TRBJ2-1; D not certain. The V gene's germline CDR1 is MNHEY and CDR2 SMNVEV (reference sequence). V shed 6 bases and J shed 6 bases, with 12 bases lying between them. This CDR3 region has 13 residues. The CDR3 here is CASSPPHGNEQFF. The DNA of the CDR3 is TGTGCCAGCAGCCCCCCACATGGCAATGAGCAGTTCTTC.

J is TRBJ1-5 and V is TRBV6-9; D is undetermined. The CDR3 extends over 16 amino acids. CDR1 and CDR2 (germline): MNHGY, SVAAGI. Trimming removed 6 bases at V and 5 bases at J, with 20 bases between. DNA of the CDR3: TGTGCCAGCAGCCGTTCCCCACTGACCGCGGATCAGCCCCAGCATTTT. As protein: CASSRSPLTADQPQHF.

This chain links TRBV5-4 with TRBJ2-7, with 7 bases matching TRBD1. V gave up 4 bases and J gave up 4 bases; unmatched junction bases: 8. CDR3 size: 14 residues. The V gene's germline CDR1 is SGHNT and CDR2 YYREEE (reference sequence). The DNA for the CDR3 is TGTGCCAGCAGCCTACAGGGACAGCCATACGAGCAGTACTTC. This encodes CASSLQGQPYEQYF.